The 20 T cell receptor beta chains below were found in one sample sequenced in a study of CD8+CD57+ T cells in acquired aplastic anemia. Researchers used genomic DNA as the template to profile TCR beta VDJ and CDR3. A single record per CDR3 protein comes from TCRdb applying MiXCR to the reads. Seen here are about 58,000 distinct CDR3 sequences, around 57% observed once, and the top ten hold around 15%. The authors sequenced patients whose flow cytometry had shown CD8+CD57+ cell expansion. The sequenced sample consisted of sorted CD4+, CD8+, or CD8+CD57+ T cells (not recorded which) from PBMCs. The receptor source for this set is a human donor with aplastic anemia.

This clonotype was recorded once. The rearrangement links TRBV25-1 to TRBJ2-3, with D possibly being TRBD1 (6 bases). The germline gives CDR1 MGHDK, CDR2 SYGVNS. The length of the CDR3 is 16 residues. The V and J ends lost 3 bases and 1 base respectively, with 14 bases between them. CDR3 residues: CASSDRTVPRTDTQYF. The CDR3 coding sequence is TGTGCCAGCAGTGACAGGACAGTCCCCCGCACAGATACGCAGTATTTT.

This clonotype qualifies as medium-sized. V is TRBV10-3 and J is TRBJ2-7; 10 bases match TRBD1. CDR3 length: 14 amino acids. Germline CDR1 ENHRY, CDR2 SYGVKD. The junction had 3 bases not matched to a gene; V was cut back by 3 bases and J by 4 bases. The CDR3 is CAISDQDRGYEQYF. The CDR3 DNA reads as TGTGCCATCAGTGATCAGGACAGGGGGTACGAGCAGTACTTC.

This clonotype is labeled as medium-sized. The chain joins TRBV24-1 to TRBJ1-2; TRBD1 agrees at 7 bases. This CDR3 has 12 amino acids. The V segment lost 9 bases and the J segment 3 bases; nucleotides outside the gene matches: 3. Per the germline V gene, CDR1 is KGHDR and CDR2 is SFDVKD. This CDR3 is CATSGTDYGYTF. CDR3 sequence (DNA): TGTGCCACCTCCGGGACAGACTATGGCTACACCTTC.

In its sample, this clonotype was seen many times. The genes are TRBV6-2 or TRBV6-3 and TRBJ1-5; 9 nucleotides line up with TRBD1. The ends lost 6 bases at V and 2 bases at J; junction bases unmatched: 5. Looked up from germline, CDR1 is MNHEY and CDR2 is SVGEGT. There are 15 residues in the CDR3. The CDR3 region has the DNA TGTGCCAGCAGACCCGACAGGGGGGGCAATCAGCCCCAGCATTTT. Translated, it gives CASRPDRGGNQPQHF.

V usage is TRBV27 and J usage is TRBJ2-1; a weak D match, TRBD2 (6 bases). Trimming left V 5 bases short and J 7 bases short, with 15 bases between. This CDR3 is built from 14 residues. Germline V gene data show CDR1 as MNHEY and CDR2 as SMNVEV (reference sequence). CDR3 coding DNA: TGTGCCAGCAGTCGCCGGGACTCCCTTAATGAGCAGTTCTTC. It codes for CASSRRDSLNEQFF.

V usage is TRBV7-9 and J usage is TRBJ1-5; no definite D call. The V gene lost 4 bases and the J gene lost 7 bases, with 8 bases spanning the gap. The germline gives CDR1 SEHNR, CDR2 FQNEAQ (reference sequence). This CDR3 is built from 12 residues. CDR3 DNA sequence: TGTGCCAGCAGCTCCCCAAGCCAGCCCCAGCATTTT. It codes for CASSSPSQPQHF.

This clonotype appeared many times. This sequence joins TRBV4-1 and TRBJ2-7; TRBD1 matches at 11 bases. This CDR3 is built from 15 residues. Germline V gene lookup returns CDR1 MGHRA and CDR2 YSYEKL. Unmatched junction bases numbered 9, after V lost 8 bases and J lost 3 bases. The CDR3 sequence is CASGAGQGEVYEQYF. Written as DNA, the CDR3 is TGCGCCAGCGGGGCGGGACAGGGGGAGGTCTACGAGCAGTACTTC.

This clonotype showed up many times. The chain joins TRBV6-1 to TRBJ1-1; D might be TRBD1 (5 bases). This CDR3 has 15 residues. Per germline, CDR1 MNHNS and CDR2 SASEGT. V was clipped by 1 base and J by 4 bases, with 13 bases between them. In DNA form, the CDR3 reads TGTGCCAGCAGTGAAGGGCGACAGCCGCTCACTGAAGCTTTCTTT. It is translated as CASSEGRQPLTEAFF.

This clonotype was observed many times. Relative to the germline gene, one junction end is altered; a read error may explain this. This chain connects TRBV20-1 to TRBJ1-5; possibly TRBD1 for D (5 bases). CDR3 length: 14 residues. Germline CDR1 and CDR2: DFQATT and SNEGSKA (reference sequence). The CDR3 DNA sequence: TGCAGTACTAGAGGCTGGGGGGACGGGCAGCCCCAGCATTTT. This encodes CSTRGWGDGQPQHF.

This clonotype was detected many times. The chain is built from TRBV7-8 and TRBJ2-1, with D hard to call. Germline V gene lookup returns CDR1 SGHVS and CDR2 FQNEAQ. V gave up 1 base and J gave up 8 bases, with 6 bases separating them. The CDR3 extends over 12 amino acids. The CDR3 sequence: CASSLVFDEQFF. In DNA, the CDR3 is TGTGCCAGCAGCTTAGTCTTTGATGAGCAGTTCTTC.

This clonotype was found once. The chain links TRBV7-3 to TRBJ2-7, with no clear D. This CDR3 spans 13 amino acids. The V and J ends lost 5 bases and 1 base respectively, with 9 bases between them. CDR1 and CDR2 (germline): SGHTA, FQGTGA. CDR3 nucleotides: TGTGCCAGCAGCCTTCTCCGATCCTACGAGCAGTACTTC. It encodes CASSLLRSYEQYF.

This clonotype was observed many times. The chain combines TRBV19 with TRBJ1-5; TRBD1 matches at 8 bases. V trimming: 9 bases; J trimming: 5 bases; junction bases outside the gene matches: 6. CDR3 size: 13 residues. Germline values: CDR1 LNHDA, CDR2 SQIVND (reference sequence). The CDR3 here is CASTGQGYQPQHF. CDR3 sequence (DNA): TGTGCCAGCACCGGACAGGGATATCAGCCCCAGCATTTT.

The table lists this clonotype with a few counts. The gene calls are TRBV7-2 and TRBJ2-5, with D maybe TRBD1 (6 bases). Germline values: CDR1 SGHTA, CDR2 FQGNSA. V was pared by 1 base and J by 5 bases, with 14 bases between. This CDR3 is built from 15 residues. This CDR3 is CASSLETGQWETQYF. DNA for the CDR3: TGTGCCAGCAGCTTAGAGACAGGCCAGTGGGAGACCCAGTACTTC.

This clonotype was seen at least ten times. This chain uses TRBV5-1 with TRBJ2-3; D is undetermined. CDR1 is SGHRS, CDR2 YFSETQ, per germline. The ends were cut back, 4 bases at V and 0 bases at J, with 18 bases in the middle. This CDR3 comprises 17 residues. The CDR3 loop is CASSGRHWPASTDTQYF. Written as DNA, the CDR3 is TGCGCCAGCAGCGGTAGACATTGGCCAGCTAGCACAGATACGCAGTATTTT.

In this sample, this clonotype turned up many times. V is TRBV6-1 and J is TRBJ1-2; TRBD1 aligns across 7 bases. V shed 4 bases, J shed 4 bases, and the junction held 15 bases outside the gene matches. The CDR3 covers 17 residues. Looked up from germline, CDR1 is MNHNS and CDR2 is SASEGT. The CDR3 is CASSATSQQGLVYGYTF. The CDR3 region has the DNA TGTGCCAGCAGTGCCACCTCTCAACAGGGGTTGGTCTATGGCTACACCTTC.

This clonotype rates as medium-sized. The DNA for the CDR3 is TGTGCCATCAGTGAGTCTGGAATAAGGGGAAGGGACTACGAGCAGTACTTC. Encoded protein: CAISESGIRGRDYEQYF. The chain links TRBV10-3 to TRBJ2-7, with D possibly TRBD1 on 5 matching bases. The CDR3 totals 17 residues. The germline V gene encodes CDR1 ENHRY and CDR2 SYGVKD. The ends were cut back, 0 bases at V and 3 bases at J, with 18 bases in the middle.

This chain links TRBV19 with TRBJ1-5; D gene unclear. V lost 4 bases to trimming and J lost 7 bases, with 11 bases between them. CDR1 and CDR2 (germline): LNHDA, SQIVND (reference sequence). CDR3 length: 13 amino acids. This chain's CDR3 is CASSTPSVQPQHF. Written as DNA, the CDR3 is TGTGCCAGTAGTACCCCGAGTGTACAGCCCCAGCATTTT.

This chain links TRBV7-8 with TRBJ2-7, with 9 nucleotides matching TRBD1. Germline V lookup: CDR1 SGHVS, CDR2 FQNEAQ. The V segment lost 9 bases and the J segment 4 bases; nucleotides outside the gene matches: 10. The CDR3 contains 14 residues. The CDR3 here is CASASGTGPYEQYF. The CDR3 DNA is TGTGCCAGTGCCTCCGGGACAGGGCCTTACGAGCAGTACTTC.

This clonotype was observed at least ten times. V and J are TRBV13 and TRBJ1-1; D remains ambiguous. The germline V gene encodes CDR1 PRHDT and CDR2 FYEKMQ (reference sequence). The CDR3 consists of 15 residues. V was clipped by 4 bases and J by 4 bases, with 16 bases between them. CDR3 in DNA: TGTGCCAGCAGCTCTCGTGGGGTCTACGGCACTGAAGCTTTCTTT. This gives the protein CASSSRGVYGTEAFF.

Regarding this clonotype: The CDR3 does not end in the conserved phenylalanine or tryptophan, so this is likely a read error. This chain uses TRBV5-6 with TRBJ1-1; no clear D gene. V gave up 4 bases and J gave up 7 bases, with 11 bases separating them. The V gene's germline CDR1 is SGHDT and CDR2 YYEEEE. The CDR3 sequence is 12 residues long. The CDR3 protein is CASSTRLVEAFS. The DNA of the CDR3 is TGTGCCAGCAGCACCCGCTTGGTTGAAGCTTTCTCT.